Reported below is one TCR beta chain. The antigen remains unidentified. A much more abundant neighbour one base away suggests this may be a read error. Through Arm-PCR of CDR3 regions and iRepertoire HTBI primers, TCR beta libraries were built. TCRdb ran MiXCR on the multiplex PCR reads and lists one entry per CDR3 protein. The table records 300,000 to 350,000 distinct CDR3 sequences, 15% to 20% of them present only once. This sample stems from a study of regulatory T cells in long-lasting Graves disease. Broader study findings: The study examined only peripheral blood, not thyroid tissue.

The time point here: persistent/refractory GD, antithyroid drugs over 5 years with positive TRAb. Extracted PBMC RNA gave rise to the TCR library. Blood from the periphery, about 9 milliliters in all, was drawn into EDTA tubes. The TCR originated in a female donor with Graves disease. The specimen was peripheral blood mononuclear cells (PBMCs), collected when the disease was refractory, from a patient treated with antithyroid drugs.

DNA for the CDR3: TGTGCCAGCAGTTCTGTCCTAATGGTCGCTGAAGCTTTCTTT. It codes for CASSSVLMVAEAFF. The rearrangement uses TRBV28 and TRBJ1-1; D remains ambiguous. Per germline, CDR1 MDHEN and CDR2 SYDVKM. Deletions cut 4 bases from V and 6 bases from J, with 15 bases between. This CDR3 spans 14 amino acids.